The clone carrying this T cell receptor beta chain was counted ten times or more. What it binds is unknown. Those patients with uncontrolled infection, other autoimmune disease, pregnancy or lactation were excluded. Fresh peripheral blood, approximately 10 ml, was the source of the PBMCs. TCR beta CDR3 regions were amplified from RNA. The study used the HTBI primer set for a first-round RT-PCR of the TCR CDR3. TCRdb analysed the multiplex PCR reads with MiXCR anew, one entry per CDR3 protein. The table lists fewer than 800,000 distinct CDR3 sequences, roughly 15% of them singletons. This CDR3 has 11 amino acids. Per germline, CDR1 MDHEN and CDR2 SYDVKM. This sample was included in a study of T cells in Graves' hyperthyroidism and ophthalmopathy. Study results and caveats: Most expanded thyroid clonotypes above 0.001 also appeared in blood.

The receptor's source is a young man with Graves' hyperthyroidism. Sequencing was done on a sample of blood. The chain joins TRBV28 to TRBJ2-7; a weak D match, TRBD2 (5 bases). CDR3 loop: CVSGSSYEQYF. For the CDR3, the DNA is TGTGTTAGTGGGAGCTCCTACGAGCAGTACTTC. Filled out from reference TRBV28 and TRBJ2-7, the complete variable domain reads DVKVTQSSRYLVKRTGEKVFLECVQDMDHENMFWYRQDPGLGLRLIYFSYDVKMKEKGDIPEGYSVSREKKERFSLILESASTNQTSMYLCVSGSSYEQYFGPGTRLTVT.